The present TCR beta chain was sequenced within a study of blood T cell repertoires in COVID-19. Profiling relied on immunoSEQ multiplex PCR, and the TCRdb table lists in-frame clones only, not all of them. This sample has roughly 290,000 clones, with about 89% found just once. Material for sequencing was peripheral blood. The sequence came from an older woman with acute or convalescent COVID-19.

CDR3: CASSLGGRRAPSYEQYF. CDR3 coding DNA: TGTGCCAGCAGTTTAGGGGGGAGGAGGGCCCCTTCCTACGAGCAGTACTTC. The V gene is TRBV28, the J gene TRBJ2-7, with TRBD2 as a possible D gene (6 bases). V was clipped by 2 bases and J by 1 base, with 18 bases between them. The V gene's germline CDR1 is MDHEN and CDR2 SYDVKM. This CDR3 spans 17 amino acids.